This TCR beta chain was captured by sequencing in a study of cytomegalovirus exposure and HLA in healthy donors (dated by TCRdb to 2016 to 2017). Notes on the research overall: According to an earlier analysis of a few hundred of the donors, about 190 million T cells yielded approximately 120 million unique TCR beta sequences and about 300 Gb of sequence data. An early release that covered about 640 HLA-typed donors contained approximately 300 gigabases of sequencing data and around 85 million unique TCR sequences. The genetic ancestry cluster associated with self-reported Caucasian donors included over 80% of the roughly 410 genotyped donors. The aim of the study was to test whether cataloging public T cell receptors could identify signatures of past pathogen exposure. Using immunosequencing, the study profiled T cell repertoires from roughly 650 subjects and related those repertoires to cytomegalovirus serostatus. Besides the first cohort of about 730 subjects, a separate validation cohort made up of around 120 different subjects was used. To predict cytomegalovirus infection status, the study brought together high-throughput TCR immunosequencing, statistical association of individual TCRs with disease status, and machine learning. To study patterns of TCR occurrence, a later analysis re-analyzed previously published TCR beta repertoires from around 660 donors and added high-resolution HLA genotyping. Rather than using new phenotypic data, the later analysis identified candidate immune exposures from TCR beta sequences and from how often those sequences occurred across donors. To decide whether each TCR beta V gene segment behaved as functional or pseudogenic, an earlier analysis of several hundred of the donors relied on high-throughput TCR beta sequencing. Donor age, sex, ethnicity and CMV serostatus were compiled alongside the repertoire data. In a later genetic analysis, genome-wide SNP genotypes for about three fifths of the roughly 670 donors were used, and that subset was treated as a discovery cohort. Every repertoire in the discovery cohort had been generated on one and the same sequencing platform. HLA typing covered class I and class II loci at four-digit resolution. Typing coverage differed by locus: A, B, C, DRB1 and DQB1 were typed in roughly 620-630 donors, DQA1 in about 550, DPA1 in some 610, and DPB1 in 472. About five DR-DQ haplotypes were handled as single units for association and clustering, since linkage in the cohort was strong. Among 398 genotyped donors of the cohort, an average of 235,054 unique TCR beta nucleotide sequences were sequenced per donor, around 20% of them non-productive.

On the study overall, not on this receptor specifically: The study gave a list of about 170 TCR beta chains associated with cytomegalovirus. Correlated functional status among segregating V segments might be attributable to linkage disequilibrium, but an unknown experimental factor could not be ruled out. An earlier analysis of approximately 540 of the donors showed that most TCR beta V segments appeared in productive rearrangements either about 87% or about 30% of the time, which broadly matched IMGT annotations. Cytomegalovirus status was reported to be diagnosed by the classifier with high specificity and sensitivity in both the original and validation cohorts. Some IMGT-functional V segments, including TRBV6-2 and TRBV6-3, could not be told apart with the 87-base-pair reads, so those segments were excluded. A further reported finding was that TCR beta sequences accurately predicted the HLA-A and HLA-B alleles for most subjects in the first cohort. Because HLA typing was missing for some donors at each locus, association tests included only the typed subset. A later genetic analysis reported fewer N-insertions in productive TCRs among donors in an Asian-associated ancestry cluster than the roughly 690-donor mean. CMV serostatus was the only immune exposure information available for the cohort. A later genetic analysis associated a missense DCLRE1C variant with V-gene and J-gene trimming of TCR beta chains, and an independent cohort replicated the association. At a false discovery rate of 0.05, a later analysis linked around 15,000 TCR beta sequences to specific HLA alleles. A few of the identified cytomegalovirus-associated TCR beta chains were confirmed in vitro to be specific for cytomegalovirus antigens. A group of highly shared sequence variants was considered likely to be a technical artifact of the sequencing pipeline. Several of the top co-occurrence clusters appeared to be linked to parvovirus B19, influenza, CMV and Epstein-Barr virus, according to a later analysis. Because counts were too low, roughly 17 rarely observed V segments, including chromosome 9 orphons, were left out of the earlier analysis of a few hundred of the donors. When HLA alleles, especially DR and DQ, strongly co-occurred, attributing TCR associations to individual alleles was difficult. According to a later analysis, TCR association rates differed among HLA loci, with DRB1 alleles showing the most associated TCRs and HLA-C alleles showing the fewest. Compared with equally common non-associated chains, HLA-associated TCR beta chains in a later analysis were more clonally expanded and had lower generation probabilities. Across donors, most TCR sequences were observed very rarely, whereas some public TCRs were present in many individuals. It was suggested by the authors that the approach could potentially be generalized to other disease states and immunological phenotypes. In this cohort, only TCR beta chains were sequenced, and detectable features were limited by the absence of alpha or paired-chain data. In a later analysis, most CMV-associated TCR beta chains were found to appear HLA-restricted, with HLA associations seemingly driven largely by CMV exposure. Sequencing depth was assumed to be roughly uniform across donors in the presence/absence analyses, though that assumption may not hold.

Library preparation used the immunoSEQ multiplex PCR assay. A mixture of 60 forward primers for TCR Vbeta segments and 13 reverse primers for TCR Jbeta segments was used in the multiplex PCR. The CDR3 region of rearranged TCR beta genes was amplified from genomic DNA by a multiplex PCR assay. The amplified TCR beta libraries were sequenced on the Illumina HiSeq System as 87-base-pair reads. Regarding the original processing steps: In a later analysis, some 80 million unique TCR beta chains were counted across the 666 repertoires, and roughly 9.9 million of these chains were shared by at least two donors. Raw reads were error-corrected and collapsed into unique sequences with a nearest-neighbor algorithm that merged closely related sequences to remove PCR and sequencing errors. CDR3 sequences were aligned to IMGT reference sequences to assign V, D and J gene segments. Each retained sequence needed at least a six-nucleotide match to both a V gene segment and a J gene segment. Rearrangements were called productive when the CDR3 lacked stop codons and stayed in frame with V and J; all others were non-productive. Following IMGT convention, CDR3 was defined as the stretch from the second conserved V-encoded cysteine up to the conserved J-encoded phenylalanine. The earlier analysis of 587 of the donors excluded sequences that lacked an unambiguous match to a single V gene segment. In an earlier analysis of 587 of the donors, V segments were called functional above 56.7% productive rearrangements and were called segregating when the between-donor standard deviation exceeded 5%. A statistical classification framework was built for diagnosing cytomegalovirus status from the catalog of TCR beta chain sequences. V and J gene assignment, in a later analysis, came from comparing TCR nucleotide sequences with IMGT/GENE-DB human TR gene sequences. The TCRdist pipeline was used in a later analysis to assign CDR3 sequences and most-parsimonious VDJ recombination scenarios. In a later analysis, every TCR beta chain was defined by the combination of its CDR3 amino acid sequence and its V-gene family, and reads without a unique V-gene family were dropped. In a later analysis, several hundred highly shared, low-generation-probability nucleotide sequences were removed to address suspected cross-contamination and a sequencing artifact. In a later analysis, a clonal expansion index was calculated for each public chain from normalized within-repertoire ranks of inferred template counts. In a later analysis, generation probabilities were computed with a VDJ recombination model fitted to out-of-frame rearrangements, and the resulting probabilities were checked against IGoR. In a later analysis, TCR-TCR, TCR-HLA and TCR-CMV co-occurrence was scored with hypergeometric tests, and a repertoire-size bias correction was applied to TCR pairs. False discovery rates were estimated in a later analysis by permuting HLA or CMV assignments 20 times. A later analysis grouped co-occurring TCRs with DBSCAN, adding TCRdist sequence similarity when clustering within HLA-allele-positive subsets. Co-occurrence clustering excluded repertoires with fewer than 30,000 or more than 120,000 public chains, plus five with anomalous nucleotide sharing. TCRdb re-hosts the immuneACCESS table, in-frame sequences only. Its copies lack some clones; in the studies checked, an unresolved V gene accounts for under half of them, and the cause for the rest is not known. V, J and clone size are taken as reported in that table, and D and trimming were inferred from the DNA itself. This sample is represented by approximately 150,000 clones; roughly three quarters of them were singletons. The ten top clones hold around 2% of the sample.

Concerning this clone itself: The antigen it binds to is not known. No clone much larger than this one lies a single base away; base qualities are absent.

The CDR3 starts with the cysteine, ends with the phenylalanine, and has 17 residues. The retained sequence is limited to the CDR3, 51 bases, with the frame set at the first base. The germline V gene gives CDR1 as MDHEN and CDR2 as SYDVKM. After removal of 6 bases from V and 2 bases from J, the junction retains 8 bases not matched to a gene. The cohort consisted of approximately 690 healthy bone marrow donors. At the time of sampling, all cohort members were nominally healthy, though unrecorded immune exposures were likely present. The donor tested CMV seronegative and was one of the 352 seronegative cohort members. A peripheral blood sample was provided by each donor, and peripheral blood mononuclear cells were used for TCR beta sequencing. The Qiagen DNeasy Blood Extraction Kit was used to extract genomic DNA from the blood cell samples.

This TCR was recovered from a woman aged 40 to 50 in good health and CMV-seronegative. The sample was PBMCs. This sequence uses TRBV28 and TRBJ1-3; 12 of the junction bases match TRBD1. The CDR3: CASRGTGGTSAGNTIYF. The nucleotides read TGTGCCAGCAGGGGGACAGGGGGCACCTCTGCTGGAAACACCATATATTTT.